This T cell receptor (beta chain) came from a study of Ad26.COV2.S vaccination and SARS-CoV-2 variants. On the study more broadly: Into the muscle, Ad26.COV2.S was dosed once or twice, 56 days apart.

Treatment described: some 20 received Ad26.COV2.S at low or high dose, single or two shots; roughly five received placebo; per-sample allocation not given. Sample collection was performed on day 63 after the first vaccine or placebo injection. Clones were sequenced by immunoSEQ multiplex PCR, and TCRdb holds only the in-frame ones, with some missing. The sample carries a few hundred thousand clones, 83% recorded once. The V and J ends lost 0 bases and 8 bases respectively, with 18 bases between them. The length of the CDR3 is 17 residues. The germline V gene encodes CDR1 SGHRS and CDR2 YFSETQ. The sample was peripheral blood, taken in a trial of Ad26.COV2.S vaccine versus placebo. This TCR was sampled from a person aged 18-60 years who received the Ad26.COV2.S COVID-19 vaccine or a placebo. V gene TRBV5-1 combines with J gene TRBJ1-6; perhaps TRBD1 as D (6 bases). CDR3 in amino acids: CASSLVARGLTDSPLHF. CDR3 coding DNA: TGCGCCAGCAGCTTGGTAGCCAGGGGTCTTACGGATTCACCCCTCCACTTT.